The rows below give T cell receptor beta chains drawn from one sample of a study of OX40 agonist ivuxolimab in advanced cancers. TCRdb's copy holds only in-frame clones and misses some; the assay was immunoSEQ multiplex PCR. The profile shows around 84,000 clones, 94% of them singletons. The material was CD4+ or CD8+ T cells sorted from blood, obtained in a trial of the OX40 agonist ivuxolimab. These receptors were collected from an adult with an advanced solid tumor such as melanoma, head and neck, liver or kidney cancer. Both conserved end residues are part of each CDR3. Fields, in order: V gene, J gene, CDR3 length, CDR3 protein.

TRBV7-6,TRBJ2-3,18,CASSRGVAGGPLVDTQYF
TRBV4-2,TRBJ1-2,13,CASSQREEGGYTF
TRBV18,TRBJ2-3,16,CASSFDSGFSTDTQYF
TRBV28,TRBJ2-4,16,CASSLLSLSAKNIQYF
TRBV10-2,TRBJ1-4,16,CASSESQGKVHEKLFF
TRBV28,TRBJ1-6,16,CASSMTGDSYNSPLHF
TRBV7-8,TRBJ2-7,12,CASSFGNYEQYF
TRBV7-9,TRBJ2-5,16,CASSPLGSGQSETQYF
TRBV6-5,TRBJ2-7,13,CASSGDTSYEQYF
TRBV28,TRBJ2-7,14,CASSFSGSAYEQYF
TRBV7-6,TRBJ1-2,16,CASSLTYGRAEYGYTF
TRBV27,TRBJ2-6,16,CASSLISGAGANVLTF
TRBV5-1,TRBJ2-2,22,CASSLGSPGLAGNPEWTGELFF
TRBV7-9,TRBJ1-5,15,CASSLGAGAKQPQHF
TRBV6-5,TRBJ1-2,16,CASSYSSQALPSSYTF
TRBV25-1,TRBJ2-3,16,CASSDPLADGTDTQYF
TRBV2,TRBJ1-2,14,CASRDARGLGGYTF
TRBV9,TRBJ2-4,15,CASSAAGTSGNIQYF
TRBV9,TRBJ2-7,15,CASSATPGAGYEQYF
TRBV9,TRBJ1-1,13,CASSAVQVDEAFF
TRBV4-1,TRBJ2-1,14,CASRREGSYNEQFF
TRBV29-1,TRBJ2-7,13,CSVGAGVTYEQYF
TRBV27,TRBJ2-7,15,CASSLWAGGSYEQYF
TRBV7-9,TRBJ2-7,14,CASSQASGLYEQYF
TRBV6-5,TRBJ2-7,11,CASSPGQGVYF
TRBV28,TRBJ1-5,14,CASSRPGWPQPQHF
TRBV6-5,TRBJ2-7,13,CASSYGNSYEQYF
TRBV7-9,TRBJ2-3,16,CASSFAGAGDTDTQYF
TRBV5-4,TRBJ1-1,15,CASSLADTMNTEAFF
TRBV9,TRBJ2-1,15,CASSASAGEDNEQFF
TRBV9,TRBJ2-7,16,CASSPITSNSPYEQYF
TRBV7-2,TRBJ2-7,13,CASFGEGEYEQYF
TRBV19,TRBJ2-7,14,CASSIGAGGYEQYF
TRBV6-5,TRBJ2-3,14,CASSNSAGGDTQYF
TRBV15,TRBJ2-1,15,CATSLLGGTYNEQFF
TRBV4-1,TRBJ2-7,16,CASSQGTSGLSYEQYF
TRBV7-9,TRBJ2-3,12,CTTGVGTDTQYF
TRBV5-1,TRBJ2-3,16,CASSGRTSGSTDTQYF
TRBV19,TRBJ1-2,15,CASSIGAVTNYGYTF
TRBV9,TRBJ2-3,14,CASSVGQATDTQYF
TRBV6-5,TRBJ2-6,15,CASSYQGTGANVLTF
TRBV7-2,TRBJ2-1,15,CASSLVSGQDNEQFF
TRBV5-6,TRBJ2-4,14,CASSSGLAKNIQYF
TRBV15,TRBJ2-3,15,CATNRGQGSTDTQYF
TRBV4-1,TRBJ1-2,16,CASSQDLTGTDYGYTF
TRBV7-6,TRBJ2-2,17,CASSSWWGQGPTGELFF
TRBV7-2,TRBJ2-7,19,CASSSPTSGANGLSYEQYF
TRBV28,TRBJ1-4,17,CASSPLGTGTTNEKLFF
TRBV5-6,TRBJ2-1,15,CASSLRRRPYNEQFF
TRBV4-3,TRBJ2-7,15,CASSQGTSGTNEQYF
TRBV4-2,TRBJ2-3,20,CASSQDTDIPFVLNTDTQYF
TRBV28,TRBJ1-1,15,CASRDAGVRNTEAFF
TRBV27,TRBJ2-7,15,CASRAGTGLSYEQYF
TRBV5-6,TRBJ2-7,15,CASSYGTSEIYEQYF
TRBV19,TRBJ1-5,14,CASSTGQPNQPQHF
TRBV5-4,TRBJ1-1,14,CASSSGVQYTEAFF
TRBV4-3,TRBJ1-5,17,CASSQDNPGRGNQPQHF